The 16 T cell receptor beta chains in this list originate from one sample, sequenced in a study of cytomegalovirus exposure and HLA in healthy donors. A multiplex PCR was run with 60 Vbeta primers and 13 Jbeta primers. Sequenced by immunoSEQ multiplex PCR; TCRdb stores in-frame clones only, minus some. Counted here are around 150,000 clones, over 70% occurring once; the ten biggest clones make up 2.8%. Specimen: PBMCs. The source of these receptors is a male donor in good health and CMV-seronegative.

The chain links TRBV29-1 to TRBJ1-1; perhaps TRBD1 as D (5 bases). V lost 2 bases to trimming and J lost 6 bases, with 19 bases between them. Germline assignment: CDR1 SQVTM and CDR2 ANQGSEA. This CDR3 comprises 15 residues. The CDR3 DNA follows: TGCAGCGTTGAACTTCGGACGGGGGGGAGCCCTGAAGCTTTCTTT. Residues: CSVELRTGGSPEAFF.

This clone was seen a few times. The chain employs TRBV29-1 and TRBJ2-1, with 10 bases matching TRBD2. Germline CDR1 reads SQVTM; CDR2 reads ANQGSEA. The ends lost 6 bases at V and 4 bases at J; junction bases unmatched: 9. The CDR3 length is 15 residues. CDR3 coding DNA: TGCAGCGTCCCGTCTAGCGGGAGTTGGTACAATGAGCAGTTCTTC. It is translated as CSVPSSGSWYNEQFF.

V usage is TRBV4-3 and J usage is TRBJ2-7, with 9 bases matching TRBD2. Germline CDR1 and CDR2: LGHNA and YSLEER. CDR3 size: 16 residues. Unmatched junction bases numbered 10, after V lost 1 base and J lost 6 bases. The CDR3 loop reads CASSQGVTSGRSEQYF. The CDR3 DNA follows: TGCGCCAGCAGCCAAGGAGTGACTAGCGGCCGTAGCGAGCAGTACTTC.

The genes are TRBV30 and TRBJ1-1, with 12 bases matching TRBD1. The ends lost 2 bases at V and 5 bases at J; junction bases unmatched: 12. CDR3 length equals 17 residues. Germline V gene data show CDR1 as GTSNPN and CDR2 as SVGIG (reference sequence). The CDR3 reads CAWSRGTGGAGATEAFF. CDR3 nucleotides: TGTGCCTGGAGTAGGGGGACAGGGGGCGCGGGTGCGACTGAAGCTTTCTTT.

This sequence joins TRBV12-5 and TRBJ2-7, with 12 bases identical to TRBD2. The CDR3 contains 17 residues. CDR1 and CDR2 (germline): LGHNT, FRNRAP. Trimming at V came to 2 bases and at J to 0 bases, leaving 5 bases not matched to a gene. The CDR3 protein is CASGLFLAGGNSYEQYF. DNA of the CDR3: TGTGCTAGTGGTTTGTTCCTAGCGGGAGGGAACTCCTACGAGCAGTACTTC.

Of note for this clone: At one end the junction does not follow the germline gene, possibly because of a read error. The gene calls are TRBV30 and TRBJ2-1; TRBD2 matches at 12 bases. Germline V gene lookup returns CDR1 GTSNPN and CDR2 SVGIG (reference sequence). The CDR3 consists of 17 residues. The DNA of the CDR3 is TGTACCTGGAGTGTATCTCTAGCGGGAGGGCGTTACAATGAGCAGTTCTTC. Residues: CTWSVSLAGGRYNEQFF.

This clone was seen a handful of times. The CDR3: CASSVGGGGIEQYF. CDR3 bases: TGTGCCAGCAGCGTGGGCGGGGGGGGAATCGAGCAGTACTTC. The chain combines TRBV9 with TRBJ2-7, with 9 bases fitting TRBD2. V gave up 2 bases and J gave up 6 bases; unmatched junction bases: 6. The CDR3 is 14 residues long. CDR1 SGDLS and CDR2 YYNGEE come from the germline V gene.

This clone was seen more than once but under ten times. The rearrangement joins TRBV5-8 to TRBJ1-1; no clear D. The germline V and J ends were trimmed by 2 bases and 0 bases, with 5 bases remaining between them. The CDR3 is 13 amino acids. CDR1 SGHTS and CDR2 YDEGEE come from the germline V gene. The CDR3, as DNA: TGTGCCAGCAGCTTTGAGATGAACACTGAAGCTTTCTTT. Protein sequence: CASSFEMNTEAFF.

CDR3 sequence reads: CASSPAPQGMSAFF. CDR3 coding DNA: TGTGCCAGCTCACCAGCGCCACAGGGGATGTCGGCTTTCTTT. This sequence joins TRBV18 and TRBJ1-1; 7 bases agree with TRBD1. The germline gives CDR1 KGHSH, CDR2 LQKENI. With 2 bases clipped from V and 11 bases from J, the junction kept 11 bases outside the gene matches. There are 14 residues in the CDR3.

The chain couples TRBV18 to TRBJ2-5, with D possibly TRBD2 on 6 matching bases. CDR3 length equals 17 residues. V dropped 0 bases and J dropped 4 bases, with 18 bases sitting between them. Looked up from germline, CDR1 is KGHSH and CDR2 is LQKENI. This chain's CDR3 is CASSPPGGGSRLETQYF. The DNA of the CDR3 is TGTGCCAGCTCACCACCGGGAGGTGGGAGCAGACTAGAGACCCAGTACTTC.

The chain employs TRBV9 and TRBJ1-1, with D perhaps TRBD1 (5 bases). This CDR3 region has 15 residues. Trimming pared 0 bases from V and 1 base from J, leaving 10 bases between. Germline V CDR1 and CDR2: SGDLS, YYNGEE. For the CDR3, the DNA is TGTGCCAGCAGCGTAGGGGGCAGGGCGAACACTGAAGCTTTCTTT. It translates to CASSVGGRANTEAFF. Full variable domain (remainder filled in from reference TRBV9 and TRBJ1-1): DSGVTQTPKHLITATGQRVTLRCSPRSGDLSVYWYQQSLDQGLQFLIQYYNGEERAKGNILERFSAQQFPDLHSELNLSSLELGDSALYFCASSVGGRANTEAFFGQGTRLTVV.

This clone has only a few counts. The chain links TRBV11-3 to TRBJ2-5; 15 bases match TRBD2. From germline, CDR1 is SGHNT and CDR2 YENEEA. The CDR3 has 17 residues. Trimming removed 5 bases from V and 1 base from J; junction bases left unmatched: 5. Here the CDR3 DNA reads TGTGCCAGCAGCCCGGGGACTAGCGGGGGGCTCCAAGAGACCCAGTACTTC. Its protein product is CASSPGTSGGLQETQYF.

A remark on this clone: This CDR3 is also generated by other DNA sequences in the sample. This chain's CDR3 is CASSVGLAGVSYNEQFF. The CDR3 nucleotides are TGTGCCAGCAGCGTAGGCCTAGCGGGAGTTTCCTACAATGAGCAGTTCTTC. This sequence joins TRBV9 and TRBJ2-1; 10 bases agree with TRBD2. The germline gives CDR1 SGDLS, CDR2 YYNGEE. The CDR3 totals 17 residues. The J segment lost 1 base and the V segment lost 0 bases, leaving 4 bases of the junction unmatched.

This chain connects TRBV10-3 to TRBJ1-3; 7 bases map to TRBD1. The CDR3 covers 13 residues. Germline CDR1 and CDR2: ENHRY and SYGVKD. The V segment lost 6 bases and the J segment 8 bases; nucleotides outside the gene matches: 7. DNA for the CDR3: TGTGCCATCAGGGAGAGTCAGGGGGACACCATATATTTT. Amino acids: CAIRESQGDTIYF.

The V gene is TRBV19, the J gene TRBJ1-6, with 7 bases matching TRBD1. V gave up 7 bases and J gave up 4 bases; unmatched junction bases: 10. Germline lookup yields CDR1 LNHDA and CDR2 SQIVND (reference sequence). CDR3 length equals 16 residues. CDR3 nucleotide sequence: TGTGCCAGTACCCTATCCGACAGGGATTATAATTCACCCCTCCACTTT. This translates into CASTLSDRDYNSPLHF.

This clone occurred a few times. The rearrangement joins TRBV9 to TRBJ1-2, with no clear D. V was trimmed by 1 base and J by 5 bases, leaving 12 bases between them. The CDR3 is 14 residues long. CDR1 and CDR2 from the germline V gene are SGDLS and YYNGEE. The CDR3 coding sequence is TGTGCCAGCAGCGTAACGAACGGGGATTATGGCTACACCTTC. Its protein is CASSVTNGDYGYTF.